This is a list of T cell receptor beta chains from one sample in a study of shared clonotypes between healthy human individuals. Produced via immunoSEQ multiplex PCR; TCRdb's table is partial and in-frame only. Of about 2.1 million clones in the sample, roughly 93% were seen once. The sample was naive CD8+ T cells from PBMCs. These receptors originate from a man in his late teens or twenties in good health. Some clones in this sample may be carry-over from other donors' samples. The CDR3 runs from the conserved cysteine through the conserved F or W. The D gene is left open where the match is weak. Some rows mark clone size as missing; the rest say once, few, many or name a class of expanded clone.

clone_size d_call j_call v_call cdr3_length cdr3_nt cdr3_aa
few NA TRBJ2-7 TRBV27 15 TGTGCCAGCAGTTTTGGTGAGGTAGGCTCCTACGAGCAGTACTTC CASSFGEVGSYEQYF
NA NA TRBJ1-2 TRBV9 14 TGTGCCAGCAGCGTAGAGGGAGCCACCAGTGGCTACACCTTC CASSVEGATSGYTF
once NA TRBJ1-1 TRBV7-2 14 TGTGCCAGCAGCTTAGCGGGGGGCGTCGCTGAAGCTTTCTTT CASSLAGGVAEAFF
NA NA TRBJ2-7 TRBV27 13 TGTGCCAGCAGCCCTGTGGGGTCATACGAGCAGTACTTC CASSPVGSYEQYF
NA TRBD1 TRBJ1-5 TRBV27 15 TGTGCCAGCAGTTCGGACAGGGAAGGAGGACAGCCCCAGCATTTT CASSSDREGGQPQHF
NA NA TRBJ1-1 TRBV27 15 TGTGCCAGCAGTTTTGGGGGACTTCGCGACACTGAAGCTTTCTTT CASSFGGLRDTEAFF
NA NA TRBJ2-2 TRBV6-1 16 TGTGCCAGCAGTGAATTGCGAGGGCTTGGCACCGGGGAGCTGTTTTTT CASSELRGLGTGELFF
NA TRBD1 TRBJ1-4 TRBV9 17 TGTGCCAGCAGCCCAGAGGGCTGGACAGGGCGAGGGGAAAAACTGTTTTTT CASSPEGWTGRGEKLFF
NA TRBD2 TRBJ2-3 TRBV6-5 13 TGTGCCAGCAGCCCCAGCGGGGAGGATACGCAGTATTTT CASSPSGEDTQYF
NA NA TRBJ1-5 TRBV9 14 TGTGCCACCTCCAGGGGACCCAGCAATCAGCCCCAGCATTTT CATSRGPSNQPQHF
NA NA TRBJ2-1 TRBV5-1 16 TGCGCCAGCAGCTTGAACGGGCCCAGCTCCTACAATGAGCAGTTCTTC CASSLNGPSSYNEQFF
NA TRBD2 TRBJ2-7 TRBV28 14 TGTGCCAGCAGTTTCGTCAAACGGGGGGACGAGCAGTACTTC CASSFVKRGDEQYF
NA NA TRBJ2-5 TRBV28 17 TGTGCCAGCAACCCATGGGGTGAAGGGGGGATCCAAGAGACCCAGTACTTC CASNPWGEGGIQETQYF
NA TRBD2 TRBJ2-7 TRBV6-1 15 TGTGCCAGCAGCGACGCCGGGACTAGCGGCTACGAGCAGTACTTC CASSDAGTSGYEQYF
NA TRBD1 TRBJ2-7 TRBV5-1 15 TGCGCCAGCAGGACCCAAACAGGGGGTGCCTACGAGCAGTACTTC CASRTQTGGAYEQYF
NA NA TRBJ2-3 TRBV7-9 15 TGTGCCAGCAGCCCGGGCGGGACAGCCACAGATACGCAGTATTTT CASSPGGTATDTQYF
NA NA TRBJ2-7 TRBV9 14 TGTGCCAGCAGCCCCGGGGGCAGAGCCTACGAGCAGTACTTC CASSPGGRAYEQYF
NA TRBD2 TRBJ2-1 TRBV9 18 TGTGCCAGCAGCGTAGCCGGGACTAGCGGGAGGGCCTCGGGTGAGCAGTTCTTC CASSVAGTSGRASGEQFF
once NA TRBJ2-1 TRBV19 15 TGTGCCAGTAGTATACGTCCAGCGTCCTACAATGAGCAGTTCTTC CASSIRPASYNEQFF
NA NA TRBJ1-4 TRBV25-1 13 TGTGCCAGCATCGATGGTTCCGGTGAAAAACTGTTTTTT CASIDGSGEKLFF
NA NA TRBJ2-7 TRBV7-9 12 TGTGCCAGCAGCTTAGTAAGGGACGAGCAGTACTTC CASSLVRDEQYF
NA NA TRBJ1-5 TRBV9 12 TGTGCCAGCAGCGCCGGGAATCAGCCCCAGCATTTT CASSAGNQPQHF
NA NA TRBJ1-2 TRBV5-1 14 TGCGCCAGCAGCTTGGAACAGGAAAACTATGGCTACACCTTC CASSLEQENYGYTF
NA TRBD2 TRBJ2-7 TRBV27 16 TGTGCCAGCAGTCTTAGGCGACTAGCGGGAGCATCCGAGCAGTACTTC CASSLRRLAGASEQYF
NA NA TRBJ2-1 TRBV15 15 TGTGCCACCAGCAGAGTGATAAGCTCCTACAATGAGCAGTTCTTC CATSRVISSYNEQFF
NA NA TRBJ2-7 TRBV29-1 15 TGCAGCGTTGAAGATCCGGGCGAACTCCCCTACGAGCAGTACTTC CSVEDPGELPYEQYF
NA NA TRBJ1-5 TRBV27 13 TGTGCCAGCAGTCCGATAGGGCACATGCCCCAGCATTTT CASSPIGHMPQHF
NA NA TRBJ2-2 TRBV9 13 TGTGCCAGCAGCCCCGCGGGGCTCGGGGAGCTGTTTTTT CASSPAGLGELFF
NA NA TRBJ2-1 TRBV11-2 16 TGTGCCAGCAGCTTAGGTCTCGCGGGTTGGGACAATGAGCAGTTCTTC CASSLGLAGWDNEQFF
NA TRBD2 TRBJ2-1 TRBV6-4 16 TGTGCCAGCAGCCGATTTAGCGGGAGTCGAAACAATGAGCAGTTCTTC CASSRFSGSRNNEQFF
NA NA TRBJ1-1 TRBV19 12 TGTGCCACCTCAGACAGAAACACTGAAGCTTTCTTT CATSDRNTEAFF
NA TRBD2 TRBJ2-1 TRBV11-2 19 TGTGCCAGCAGCACCGGGACTAGCGGGAGGGGACGGGATTACAATGAGCAGTTCTTC CASSTGTSGRGRDYNEQFF
NA NA TRBJ2-7 TRBV10-3 15 TGTGCCATCAGTCTCGAGTGGGGGGATTCCTACGAGCAGTACTTC CAISLEWGDSYEQYF
NA TRBD1 TRBJ1-1 TRBV28 14 TGTGCCAGCAGTTCCGCAGGGGGCCGGGCTGAAGCTTTCTTT CASSSAGGRAEAFF
NA NA TRBJ1-1 TRBV5-1 13 TGCGCCAGCAGCCCTCCGTCGAACACTGAAGCTTTCTTT CASSPPSNTEAFF
NA TRBD1 TRBJ2-7 TRBV27 13 TGTGCCACCCACGACAGGGGAGACTACGAGCAGTACTTC CATHDRGDYEQYF
NA NA TRBJ1-1 TRBV7-9 13 TGTGCCAGCAGCTCCCCGCAGTCCACTGAAGCTTTCTTT CASSSPQSTEAFF